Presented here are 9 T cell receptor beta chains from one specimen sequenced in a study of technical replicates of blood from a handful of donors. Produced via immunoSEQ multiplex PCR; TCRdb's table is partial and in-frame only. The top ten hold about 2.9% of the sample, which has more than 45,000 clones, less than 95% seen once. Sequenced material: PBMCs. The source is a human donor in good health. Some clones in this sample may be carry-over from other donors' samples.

The CDR3 DNA reads as TGCGCCAGCAGCTTGGTAGGTAGCGGGAGGGCGTGGAATGAGCAGTTCTTC. It encodes CASSLVGSGRAWNEQFF. V usage is TRBV5-1 and J usage is TRBJ2-1; TRBD2 agrees at 11 bases. CDR1 is SGHRS and CDR2 is YFSETQ in the germline V gene. The CDR3 loop spans 17 amino acids. The trim removed 0 bases at V and 7 bases at J, leaving 9 bases unmatched.

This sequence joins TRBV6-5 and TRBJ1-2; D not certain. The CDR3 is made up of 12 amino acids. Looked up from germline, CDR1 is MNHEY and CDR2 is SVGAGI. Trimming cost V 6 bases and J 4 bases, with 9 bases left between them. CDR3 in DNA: TGTGCCAGCAGGGCATCCTCCTATGGCTACACCTTC. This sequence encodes CASRASSYGYTF.

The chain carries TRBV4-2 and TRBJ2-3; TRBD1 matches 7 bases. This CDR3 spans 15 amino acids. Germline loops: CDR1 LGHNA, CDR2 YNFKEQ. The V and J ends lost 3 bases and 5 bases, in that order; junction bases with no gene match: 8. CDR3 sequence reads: CASSQYTGDGDTQYF. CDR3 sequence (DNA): TGTGCCAGCAGCCAGTACACAGGGGATGGAGATACGCAGTATTTT.

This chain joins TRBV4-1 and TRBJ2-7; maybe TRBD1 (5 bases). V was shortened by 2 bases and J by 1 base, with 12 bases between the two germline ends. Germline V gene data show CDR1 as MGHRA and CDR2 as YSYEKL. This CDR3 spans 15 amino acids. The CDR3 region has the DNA TGCGCCAGCAGCCAACAGAGAGACAGATCCTACGAGCAGTACTTC. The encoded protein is CASSQQRDRSYEQYF.

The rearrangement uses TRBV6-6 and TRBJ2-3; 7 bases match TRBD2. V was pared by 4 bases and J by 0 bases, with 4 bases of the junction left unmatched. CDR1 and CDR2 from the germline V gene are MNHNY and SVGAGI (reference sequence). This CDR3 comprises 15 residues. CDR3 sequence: CASSFNGRSTDTQYF. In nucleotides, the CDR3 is TGTGCCAGCAGTTTCAACGGGAGGAGCACAGATACGCAGTATTTT.

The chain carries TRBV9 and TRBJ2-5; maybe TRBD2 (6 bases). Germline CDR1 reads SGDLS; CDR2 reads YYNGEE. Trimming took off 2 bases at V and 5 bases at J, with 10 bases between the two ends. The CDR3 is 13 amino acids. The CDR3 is CASSVGLVETQYF. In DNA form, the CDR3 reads TGTGCCAGCAGCGTGGGACTCGTCGAGACCCAGTACTTC.

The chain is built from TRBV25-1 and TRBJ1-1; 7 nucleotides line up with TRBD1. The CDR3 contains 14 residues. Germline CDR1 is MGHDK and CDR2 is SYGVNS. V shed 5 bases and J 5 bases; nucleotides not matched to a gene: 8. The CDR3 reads CASSQQGSVTEAFF. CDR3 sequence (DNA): TGTGCCAGCAGTCAACAGGGGAGTGTGACTGAAGCTTTCTTT.

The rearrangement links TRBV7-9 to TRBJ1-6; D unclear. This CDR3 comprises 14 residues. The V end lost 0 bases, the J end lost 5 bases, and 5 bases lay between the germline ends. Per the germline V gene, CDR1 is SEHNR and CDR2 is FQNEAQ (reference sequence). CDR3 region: CASSLAQNNSPLHF. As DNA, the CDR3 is TGTGCCAGCAGCTTAGCACAGAATAATTCACCCCTCCACTTT.

Here the CDR3 reads CASSSQGVYEQYF. CDR3 bases: TGTGCCAGCAGCTCACAGGGGGTCTACGAGCAGTACTTC. The genes are TRBV7-9 and TRBJ2-7; 8 positions agree with TRBD1. CDR1 and CDR2 from the germline V gene are SEHNR and FQNEAQ (reference sequence). The J segment lost 3 bases and the V segment lost 4 bases, leaving 2 bases of the junction unmatched. The CDR3 spans 13 residues.